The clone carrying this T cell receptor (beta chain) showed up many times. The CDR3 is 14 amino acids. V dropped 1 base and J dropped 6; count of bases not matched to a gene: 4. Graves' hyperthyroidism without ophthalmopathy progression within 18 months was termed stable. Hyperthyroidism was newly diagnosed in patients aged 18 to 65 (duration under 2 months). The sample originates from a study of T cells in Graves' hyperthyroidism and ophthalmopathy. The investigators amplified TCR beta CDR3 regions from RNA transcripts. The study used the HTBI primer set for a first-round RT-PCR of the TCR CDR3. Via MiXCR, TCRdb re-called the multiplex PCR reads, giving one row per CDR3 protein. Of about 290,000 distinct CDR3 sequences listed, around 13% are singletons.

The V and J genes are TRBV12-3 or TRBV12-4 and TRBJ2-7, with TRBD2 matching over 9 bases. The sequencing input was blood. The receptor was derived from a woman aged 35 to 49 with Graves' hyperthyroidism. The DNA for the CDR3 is TGTGCCAGCAGTTTAGGGACTAGCGCCGGCGAGCAGTACTTC. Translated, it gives CASSLGTSAGEQYF.